Presented here are 30 T cell receptor beta chains from one specimen sequenced in a study of shared clonotypes between healthy human individuals. Profiling relied on immunoSEQ multiplex PCR, and the TCRdb table lists in-frame clones only, not all of them. The sample holds about 600,000 clones; nearly 97% are singletons and the top ten take roughly 0.1%. Naive CD8 cells lacked CD45RO and underwent positive selection for CCR7, leaving out terminally differentiated effector memory CD45RA+ cells. Material: naive CD8+ T cells sorted from blood. The source of these receptors is a woman aged 25 to 45 in good health.

This sequence joins TRBV9 and TRBJ1-2, with 8 positions matching TRBD1. The CDR3 runs 16 residues. Per the germline V gene, CDR1 is SGDLS and CDR2 is YYNGEE. The V and J ends lost 3 bases and 9 bases, in that order; junction bases with no gene match: 16. CDR3 region: CASSALGGNRGIRYTF. Written as DNA, the CDR3 is TGTGCCAGCAGCGCCCTAGGGGGAAACAGGGGGATACGCTACACCTTC. Full variable domain (outside the CDR3, taken from reference TRBV9 and TRBJ1-2): DSGVTQTPKHLITATGQRVTLRCSPRSGDLSVYWYQQSLDQGLQFLIQYYNGEERAKGNILERFSAQQFPDLHSELNLSSLELGDSALYFCASSALGGNRGIRYTFGSGTRLTVV.

The chain couples TRBV4-1 to TRBJ2-7, with D unclear. The CDR3 runs 13 residues. Between the trimmed V and J ends, which lost 1 base and 3 bases, there was a span of 7 bases. CDR1 and CDR2 from the germline V gene are MGHRA and YSYEKL. CDR3 DNA: TGCGCCAGCAGCCAAGGACGGATCTACGAGCAGTACTTC. This codes for CASSQGRIYEQYF.

CDR3 DNA sequence: TGTGCCAGCAGTTTCCGACAGGTATCCCAGCGAGCTTTCTTT. This translates into CASSFRQVSQRAFF. The chain links TRBV27 to TRBJ1-1; tentatively, D is TRBD1 (6 bases). Trimming left V 3 bases short and J 10 bases short, with 18 bases between. Germline CDR1 MNHEY, CDR2 SMNVEV (reference sequence). This CDR3 contains 14 residues.

This chain links TRBV5-1 with TRBJ2-7; 9 bases agree with TRBD2. The trim removed 6 bases at V and 5 bases at J, leaving 3 bases unmatched. The CDR3 runs to 12 residues. Germline values: CDR1 SGHRS, CDR2 YFSETQ. The CDR3 sequence: CASTLAGNEQYF. In DNA form, the CDR3 reads TGCGCCAGCACCCTAGCGGGAAACGAGCAGTACTTC.

This chain uses TRBV9 with TRBJ2-1; TRBD2 matches at 11 bases. The germline CDR1 and CDR2 sequences are SGDLS and YYNGEE. V was pared by 3 bases and J by 10 bases, with 9 bases of the junction left unmatched. CDR3 length: 15 residues. The CDR3 DNA reads as TGTGCCAGCAGCGAAGGACTAGCGGGCACTTACGAGCAGTTCTTC. It yields the protein CASSEGLAGTYEQFF.

The chain is built from TRBV11-2 and TRBJ2-6; D call uncertain. The length of the CDR3 is 16 residues. Germline-derived CDR1 and CDR2 are SGHAT and FQNNGV. The ends were cut back, 1 base at V and 4 bases at J, with 11 bases in the middle. CDR3 residues: CASSLVVGGGANVLTF. The CDR3 nucleotides read TGTGCCAGCAGCTTAGTCGTGGGCGGCGGGGCCAACGTCCTGACTTTC.

The V gene is TRBV6-5, the J gene TRBJ2-7; TRBD2 might be the D (5 bases). The CDR3 has 14 amino acids. Trimming pared 4 bases from V and 2 bases from J, leaving 12 bases between. Germline V gene lookup returns CDR1 MNHEY and CDR2 SVGAGI. The CDR3 loop reads CASSSQTTPYEQYF. Written as DNA, the CDR3 is TGTGCCAGCAGTTCCCAGACTACCCCCTACGAGCAGTACTTC.

This chain joins TRBV5-8 and TRBJ2-7, with 9 positions matching TRBD2. The J segment lost 2 bases and the V segment lost 4 bases, leaving 10 bases of the junction unmatched. This CDR3 comprises 16 residues. The V gene's germline CDR1 is SGHTS and CDR2 YDEGEE. The CDR3 here is CASSIKTSGYTYEQYF. The CDR3 DNA reads as TGTGCCAGCAGCATCAAGACTAGCGGTTATACCTACGAGCAGTACTTC.

The chain couples TRBV28 to TRBJ2-2; possibly TRBD2 for D (6 bases). The CDR3 has 15 residues. The V gene lost 5 bases and the J gene lost 6 bases, with 16 bases spanning the gap. Germline loops: CDR1 MDHEN, CDR2 SYDVKM. CDR3 coding DNA: TGTGCCAGCAGTCCAGGGACTGGCCCCGCCGGGGAGCTGTTTTTT. Its translation is CASSPGTGPAGELFF.

Of note for this clone: Additional DNA sequences in this sample encode the identical CDR3. V and J are TRBV19 and TRBJ2-5; unclear D gene. This CDR3 is 13 amino acids long. Germline CDR1 LNHDA, CDR2 SQIVND (reference sequence). V was cut by 0 bases and J by 3 bases, with 5 bases left in between. The CDR3 sequence is CASSIDQEETQYF. The CDR3 nucleotides are TGTGCCAGTAGTATAGATCAAGAAGAGACCCAGTACTTC.

The J gene is TRBJ2-1, the V gene TRBV7-2; possibly TRBD1 for D (5 bases). V lost 3 bases to trimming and J lost 13 bases, with 13 bases between them. The CDR3 sequence is 12 residues long. From germline, CDR1 is SGHTA and CDR2 FQGNSA. CDR3: CASSFGGATQFF. In nucleotides, the CDR3 is TGTGCCAGCAGCTTCGGTGGGGCGACCCAGTTCTTC.

This chain uses TRBV28 with TRBJ2-7; no clear D. This CDR3 comprises 14 residues. Trimming removed 5 bases from V and 9 bases from J, with 20 bases in between. The germline V gene has CDR1 MDHEN and CDR2 SYDVKM. For the CDR3, the DNA is TGTGCCAGCAGTCCCCAGTACCCCCCGTTGTGGCAGTACTTC. This translates into CASSPQYPPLWQYF.

V gene TRBV30 combines with J gene TRBJ2-1; 7 bases match TRBD1. J lost 0 bases, V lost 7 bases, and 6 bases had no gene match. The CDR3 totals 14 residues. CDR1 and CDR2 (germline): GTSNPN, SVGIG (reference sequence). The CDR3 here is CALVWTGSYNEQFF. CDR3 DNA sequence: TGTGCCTTGGTTTGGACAGGCTCCTACAATGAGCAGTTCTTC.

The rearrangement joins TRBV28 to TRBJ2-1; no clear D gene. The CDR3 covers 10 residues. The V end was cut by 8 bases, the J end by 9 bases, with 8 bases between. Per germline, CDR1 MDHEN and CDR2 SYDVKM. The CDR3 DNA follows: TGTGCCAGCGTAGGTCCTGAGCAGTTCTTC. Translated, it gives CASVGPEQFF.

Here the CDR3 DNA reads TGTGCCAGCAGTGAAGGCGGTCTGAACGAGCAGTACTTC. Its protein product is CASSEGGLNEQYF. The rearrangement uses TRBV2 and TRBJ2-7; unclear D gene. Germline lookup yields CDR1 SNHLY and CDR2 FYNNEI. There are 13 residues in the CDR3. Deletions cut 1 base from V and 5 bases from J, with 9 bases between.

The rearrangement links TRBV7-3 to TRBJ2-7; D is uncertain. V gave up 5 bases and J gave up 2 bases, with 7 bases separating them. Germline values: CDR1 SGHTA, CDR2 FQGTGA. CDR3 length equals 12 residues. CDR3 nucleotides: TGTGCCAGCAGCCCGGACGCCTACGAGCAGTACTTC. Translated, it gives CASSPDAYEQYF.

This chain uses TRBV6-1 with TRBJ1-2, with TRBD1 identical over 9 bases. V shed 5 bases and J 3 bases; nucleotides not matched to a gene: 7. The germline V gene encodes CDR1 MNHNS and CDR2 SASEGT. This CDR3 has 15 amino acids. The chain's CDR3 is CASSPRQGEDYGYTF. As DNA, the CDR3 is TGTGCCAGCAGTCCCCGACAGGGGGAGGACTATGGCTACACCTTC.

The chain couples TRBV15 to TRBJ1-5, with TRBD1 matching over 8 bases. This CDR3 region has 13 residues. CDR1 and CDR2 from the germline V gene are LNHNV and YYDKDF (reference sequence). The junction had 6 bases not matched to a gene; V was cut back by 7 bases and J by 7 bases. CDR3 sequence reads: CATNDRGGQPQHF. CDR3 bases: TGTGCCACCAACGACAGGGGAGGGCAGCCCCAGCATTTT.

The CDR3 loop reads CASSLGELPYEQYF. DNA of the CDR3: TGTGCCAGCAGCTTGGGAGAGCTCCCCTACGAGCAGTACTTC. The V call is TRBV5-4, the J call TRBJ2-7; no reliable D call. The V gene lost 0 bases and the J gene lost 2 bases, with 9 bases spanning the gap. The CDR3 is made up of 14 amino acids. In germline, CDR1 is SGHNT, CDR2 YYREEE (reference sequence).

V is TRBV28 and J is TRBJ2-7; no clear D. The V end lost 5 bases, the J end lost 6 bases, and 11 bases lay between the germline ends. This CDR3 has 12 amino acids. Germline values: CDR1 MDHEN, CDR2 SYDVKM. The CDR3 here is CASSPPWPEQYF. In nucleotides, the CDR3 is TGTGCCAGCAGTCCTCCCTGGCCCGAGCAGTACTTC. The whole variable domain, remainder taken from reference TRBV28 and TRBJ2-7, is DVKVTQSSRYLVKRTGEKVFLECVQDMDHENMFWYRQDPGLGLRLIYFSYDVKMKEKGDIPEGYSVSREKKERFSLILESASTNQTSMYLCASSPPWPEQYFGPGTRLTVT.

The gene calls are TRBV6-1 and TRBJ1-2, with D maybe TRBD1 (5 bases). Germline lookup yields CDR1 MNHNS and CDR2 SASEGT. Trimming cost V 2 bases and J 4 bases, with 11 bases left between them. The CDR3 length is 14 residues. The CDR3 loop reads CASSEWGDAYGYTF. The CDR3 region has the DNA TGTGCCAGCAGTGAATGGGGGGATGCCTATGGCTACACCTTC.

This clone occurred once. The rearrangement links TRBV27 to TRBJ2-7; a possible D gene is TRBD2 (5 bases). Germline CDR1 and CDR2: MNHEY and SMNVEV (reference sequence). Trimming cost V 1 base and J 3 bases, with 16 bases left between them. There are 16 residues in the CDR3. CDR3 amino acids: CASSLYFRLAFYEQYF. In nucleotides, the CDR3 is TGTGCCAGCAGTTTATATTTTAGGCTAGCCTTCTACGAGCAGTACTTC.

The chain recombines TRBV5-5 with TRBJ2-7, with unresolved D. The CDR3 is 14 residues long. V was clipped by 2 bases and J by 2 bases, with 11 bases between them. The V gene's germline CDR1 is SGHKS and CDR2 YYEKEE (reference sequence). The CDR3 sequence: CASSLFGSPYEQYF. CDR3 bases: TGTGCCAGCAGCTTATTCGGGTCTCCCTACGAGCAGTACTTC.

The gene calls are TRBV27 and TRBJ2-3, with D maybe TRBD2 (6 bases). Deletions cut 5 bases from V and 3 bases from J, with 15 bases between. This CDR3 has 15 amino acids. CDR1 and CDR2 from the germline V gene are MNHEY and SMNVEV (reference sequence). Here the CDR3 DNA reads TGTGCCAGCAGTACACGGGAGTATGAGACAGATACGCAGTATTTT. Translation gives CASSTREYETDTQYF.

The chain joins TRBV6-4 to TRBJ2-2; D is ambiguous. V was clipped by 7 bases and J by 7 bases, with 13 bases between them. Germline-derived CDR1 and CDR2 are MRHNA and SNTAGT. The CDR3 loop spans 13 amino acids. Here the CDR3 reads CASITDQIGELFF. The CDR3 region has the DNA TGTGCCAGCATTACCGACCAAATCGGGGAGCTGTTTTTT.

The V and J genes are TRBV19 and TRBJ1-4; TRBD1 is a possible D gene (6 bases). V was pared by 7 bases and J by 0 bases, with 15 bases between. Looked up from germline, CDR1 is LNHDA and CDR2 is SQIVND (reference sequence). The CDR3 extends over 16 amino acids. DNA for the CDR3: TGTGCCAGTAACACAGGGAGCTTTGCAACTAATGAAAAACTGTTTTTT. Translation: CASNTGSFATNEKLFF.

The V gene is TRBV27, the J gene TRBJ2-7, with unresolved D. This CDR3 comprises 14 residues. The germline V gene encodes CDR1 MNHEY and CDR2 SMNVEV (reference sequence). V lost 5 bases, J lost 4 bases, and 15 bases lay in between. CDR3 nucleotides: TGTGCCAGCAGTCCTGCTCGCAAAGCTTACGAGCAGTACTTC. Translated, it gives CASSPARKAYEQYF.

This chain connects TRBV9 to TRBJ2-2; D is perhaps TRBD1 or TRBD2 (6 bases each). CDR1 SGDLS and CDR2 YYNGEE come from the germline V gene. V was clipped by 0 bases and J by 8 bases, with 17 bases between them. This CDR3 has 16 residues. The CDR3 sequence: CASSVAWDTGLGELFF. Here the CDR3 DNA reads TGTGCCAGCAGCGTAGCTTGGGACACGGGACTGGGGGAGCTGTTTTTT.

This clone was found once. The chain carries TRBV27 and TRBJ2-7; the D is unclear. Germline V gene data show CDR1 as MNHEY and CDR2 as SMNVEV (reference sequence). The V and J ends lost 3 bases and 7 bases respectively, with 16 bases between them. The CDR3 is 14 residues long. CDR3 loop: CASSLRWGSEEQYF. The CDR3 DNA follows: TGTGCCAGCAGTTTGAGGTGGGGAAGTGAGGAGCAGTACTTC.

This chain links TRBV9 with TRBJ1-2; 8 nucleotides match TRBD1. The CDR3 consists of 14 residues. Germline CDR1 is SGDLS and CDR2 is YYNGEE. The trim removed 4 bases at V and 6 bases at J, leaving 8 bases unmatched. CDR3 sequence: CASSSAGGADGYTF. The DNA for the CDR3 is TGTGCCAGCAGCTCCGCAGGGGGCGCGGATGGCTACACCTTC.